The 18 T cell receptor beta chains reported below all come from one sample, sequenced in a study of T cell responses to AZD1222 COVID-19 vaccine. Generated by immunoSEQ multiplex PCR, the TCRdb table keeps only in-frame clones and is missing some. The repertoire includes 150,000 to 190,000 clones, 75% to 90% of them detected once, and about a tenth sits in the top ten. This specimen was peripheral blood, taken 28 days after the second AZD1222 dose. These receptors came from an adult who received the AZD1222 COVID-19 vaccine.

The chain links TRBV6-6 to TRBJ1-5; tentative D call: TRBD1 (5 bases). The V gene lost 6 bases and the J gene lost 5 bases, with 20 bases spanning the gap. Germline V gene data show CDR1 as MNHNY and CDR2 as SVGAGI (reference sequence). The CDR3 has 16 amino acids. This CDR3 is CASSPNSGVPYQPQHF. CDR3 sequence (DNA): TGTGCCAGCAGCCCGAATTCGGGGGTTCCCTATCAGCCCCAGCATTTT.

This rearrangement joins TRBV29-1 to TRBJ2-7; tentatively, D is TRBD1 or TRBD2 (5 bases each). Germline CDR1 and CDR2: SQVTM and ANQGSEA. There are 12 residues in the CDR3. Trimming removed 3 bases at V and 2 bases at J, with 8 bases between. Here the CDR3 reads CSVETGPYEQYF. In DNA form, the CDR3 reads TGCAGCGTTGAGACGGGACCCTACGAGCAGTACTTC.

There are a few counts of this clone. This chain joins TRBV19 and TRBJ2-7; maybe TRBD1 (5 bases). CDR3 length equals 14 residues. Germline assignment: CDR1 LNHDA and CDR2 SQIVND (reference sequence). V was trimmed by 6 bases and J by 1 base, leaving 13 bases between them. The CDR3 DNA reads TGTGCCAGTAGAGAGACAGAGAGTTCCTACGAGCAGTACTTC. Amino acids: CASRETESSYEQYF.

The chain recombines TRBV6-1 with TRBJ1-5, with unresolved D. The germline CDR1 and CDR2 sequences are MNHNS and SASEGT. The CDR3 has 17 amino acids. The ends were cut back, 1 base at V and 9 bases at J, with 22 bases in the middle. This CDR3 is CASSEVASPSPSVPQHF. The DNA of the CDR3 is TGTGCCAGCAGTGAAGTTGCGTCCCCCTCGCCATCAGTGCCCCAGCATTTT.

The chain combines TRBV27 with TRBJ2-7; D gene uncertain. CDR1 and CDR2 from the germline V gene are MNHEY and SMNVEV (reference sequence). The CDR3 runs to 13 residues. Deletions cut 4 bases from V and 1 base from J, with 8 bases between. The CDR3 is CASSYSESYEQYF. CDR3 DNA: TGTGCCAGCAGTTACTCAGAATCCTACGAGCAGTACTTC.

V is TRBV7-3 and J is TRBJ1-1, with 8 bases aligning to TRBD1. This CDR3 spans 14 amino acids. V was clipped by 0 bases and J by 9 bases; unmatched bases: 6. Looked up from germline, CDR1 is SGHTA and CDR2 is FQGTGA. The CDR3 DNA reads TGTGCCAGCAGCTTAACGGGGACAGGAACTAAAGCTTTCTTT. It encodes CASSLTGTGTKAFF.

The chain recombines TRBV28 with TRBJ1-4, with D uncertain. Per germline, CDR1 MDHEN and CDR2 SYDVKM. Trimming stripped 3 bases from V and 0 bases from J, with 2 bases between. The CDR3 is made up of 13 amino acids. CDR3 amino acids: CASSFPTNEKLFF. The DNA of the CDR3 is TGTGCCAGCAGTTTTCCAACTAATGAAAAACTGTTTTTT.

The J gene is TRBJ2-7, the V gene TRBV5-4; the D gene is possibly TRBD1 (6 bases). The V and J ends lost 3 bases and 11 bases respectively, with 15 bases between them. The germline CDR1 and CDR2 sequences are SGHNT and YYREEE (reference sequence). This CDR3 has 12 residues. The CDR3, as DNA: TGTGCCAGCAGCTCACAGGGTCAAATGGAGTACTTC. Translation gives CASSSQGQMEYF.

The chain recombines TRBV7-3 with TRBJ2-5, with D possibly TRBD2 on 6 matching bases. The CDR3 length is 13 residues. Germline V gene data show CDR1 as SGHTA and CDR2 as FQGTGA. The germline V and J ends were trimmed by 4 bases and 4 bases, with 10 bases remaining between them. CDR3 amino acids: CASSWNGGETQYF. The CDR3 DNA is TGTGCCAGCAGCTGGAACGGGGGAGAGACCCAGTACTTC.

The V and J genes are TRBV5-1 and TRBJ2-7; 9 bases are shared with TRBD1. The CDR3 consists of 15 residues. The V gene's germline CDR1 is SGHRS and CDR2 YFSETQ. The junction had 8 bases not matched to a gene; V was cut back by 1 base and J by 6 bases. Written as DNA, the CDR3 is TGCGCCAGCAGCTTGTCTGGGACAGGGACGGGCGAGCAGTACTTC. It codes for CASSLSGTGTGEQYF. The variable domain in full, with the rest retrieved from reference TRBV5-1 and TRBJ2-7, is KAGVTQTPRYLIKTRGQQVTLSCSPISGHRSVSWYQQTPGQGLQFLFEYFSETQRNKGNFPGRFSGRQFSNSRSEMNVSTLELGDSALYLCASSLSGTGTGEQYFGPGTRLTVT.

The chain links TRBV7-9 to TRBJ1-2; the D is unclear. The CDR3 is made up of 13 amino acids. Germline-derived CDR1 and CDR2 are SEHNR and FQNEAQ (reference sequence). Trimming stripped 3 bases from V and 2 bases from J, with 7 bases between. This chain's CDR3 is CASSFEGNYGYTF. CDR3 bases: TGTGCCAGCAGCTTTGAGGGAAACTATGGCTACACCTTC.

DNA of the CDR3: TGTGCCAGCAGTGAAGGGGTGGGTGAGCAGTTCTTC. Residues: CASSEGVGEQFF. The chain has TRBV6-1 and TRBJ2-1, with no clear D. V shed 1 base and J shed 9 bases, with 7 bases lying between them. Germline loops: CDR1 MNHNS, CDR2 SASEGT. The CDR3 is 12 residues long.

The chain combines TRBV5-1 with TRBJ2-1; 11 nucleotides line up with TRBD2. There are 17 residues in the CDR3. V shed 4 bases and J 0 bases; nucleotides not matched to a gene: 6. The germline gives CDR1 SGHRS, CDR2 YFSETQ. This CDR3 is CASSLSGTSGSYNEQFF. The CDR3 nucleotides read TGCGCCAGCAGCCTATCCGGGACTAGCGGCTCCTACAATGAGCAGTTCTTC. The whole variable domain, remainder taken from reference TRBV5-1 and TRBJ2-1, is KAGVTQTPRYLIKTRGQQVTLSCSPISGHRSVSWYQQTPGQGLQFLFEYFSETQRNKGNFPGRFSGRQFSNSRSEMNVSTLELGDSALYLCASSLSGTSGSYNEQFFGPGTRLTVL.

This chain links TRBV10-3 with TRBJ2-2; D is possibly TRBD1 (6 bases). The CDR3 spans 16 residues. V was clipped by 5 bases and J by 0 bases, with 13 bases between them. From germline, CDR1 is ENHRY and CDR2 SYGVKD. The CDR3 region has the DNA TGTGCCATCAGTTCCCCAACAGGGTCGAACACCGGGGAGCTGTTTTTT. It translates to CAISSPTGSNTGELFF.

CDR3 DNA: TGTGCCTGGGGGGAAGGGGATAATTCACCCCTCCACTTT. The encoded protein is CAWGEGDNSPLHF. The chain uses TRBV30 and TRBJ1-6, with D maybe TRBD1 (5 bases). The germline CDR1 and CDR2 sequences are GTSNPN and SVGIG (reference sequence). Trimming left V 5 bases short and J 5 bases short, with 10 bases between. The CDR3 is 13 residues long.

The chain couples TRBV28 to TRBJ1-5, with 8 nucleotides matching TRBD1. With 4 bases clipped from V and 5 bases from J, the junction kept 7 bases outside the gene matches. The CDR3 loop spans 15 amino acids. In germline, CDR1 is MDHEN, CDR2 SYDVKM. DNA of the CDR3: TGTGCCAGCAGTTCAGTAGCAGGGGGCCATCAGCCCCAGCATTTT. Protein product: CASSSVAGGHQPQHF.

The chain uses TRBV5-4 and TRBJ2-5, with D maybe TRBD1 (5 bases). Trimming left V 2 bases short and J 5 bases short, with 7 bases between. From germline, CDR1 is SGHNT and CDR2 YYREEE (reference sequence). This CDR3 has 12 amino acids. The CDR3 DNA is TGTGCCAGCAGCTTTCCAGGGGAGACCCAGTACTTC. Translated: CASSFPGETQYF.

V gene TRBV28 combines with J gene TRBJ1-5; no firm D call. Trimming shortened V by 6 bases and J by 0 bases, and 15 bases separated the two germline ends. The CDR3 is 16 amino acids. From germline, CDR1 is MDHEN and CDR2 SYDVKM. Here the CDR3 reads CASSSTAVHSNQPQHF. CDR3 in DNA: TGTGCCAGCAGCTCAACAGCAGTACATAGCAATCAGCCCCAGCATTTT.